These T cell receptor beta chains were read from a single sample in a study of blood T cell repertoires in COVID-19. Clones were read by immunoSEQ multiplex PCR, and TCRdb kept only the in-frame ones, dropping some. The sample lists 150,000 to 200,000 clones; about nine tenths were seen once. Sequenced sample: peripheral blood. The receptors originated from a man between 18 and 29 years old with COVID-19, enrolled during active disease. Each CDR3 is given with its conserved first and last residue. Each record gives: J gene, D gene, V gene, clone size, CDR3 DNA, CDR3 protein. A D gene is named only where the DNA matches it firmly. Only part of the rows carry a size: once, few, many, or a class if the clone is expanded.

TRBJ2-7,TRBD1,TRBV5-6,once,TGTGCCAGCAGCTTAGGGACAGGGACCTACGAGCAGTACTTC,CASSLGTGTYEQYF
TRBJ2-7,TRBD2,TRBV7-2,-,TGTGCCAGCAGCTCTCGACTAGCGGGAGCCTACGAGCAGTACTTC,CASSSRLAGAYEQYF
TRBJ2-1,-,TRBV28,-,TGTGCCAGCATAGGGACTGGGATCTACAATGAGCAGTTCTTC,CASIGTGIYNEQFF
TRBJ2-1,-,TRBV24-1,-,TGTGCCACCAGTGATCTTGGGAAGGGGGACAATGAGCAGTTCTTC,CATSDLGKGDNEQFF
TRBJ2-7,-,TRBV6-2/TRBV6-3,-,TGTGCCAGCAGTTACTCGAAGGGGTCGCACTACGAGCAGTACTTC,CASSYSKGSHYEQYF
TRBJ2-2,TRBD1,TRBV5-6,-,TGTGCCAGCAGCTTGGTTGGACAGGGGATCACCGGGGAGCTGTTTTTT,CASSLVGQGITGELFF
TRBJ2-3,TRBD2,TRBV10-3,-,TGTGCCATCAGTGGGGAGGGGTCTAGCAGTAAAAAGGTTCCAGATACGCAGTATTTT,CAISGEGSSSKKVPDTQYF
TRBJ2-7,-,TRBV7-9,-,TGTGCCAGCAGCTTTGGGGCTAGCTACGAGCAGTACTTC,CASSFGASYEQYF
TRBJ2-4,TRBD1,TRBV29-1,-,TGCAGCGTTGAATCCCCAGACAGGGGGAGGGGCATTCAGTACTTC,CSVESPDRGRGIQYF
TRBJ1-2,TRBD1,TRBV7-2,-,TGTGCCAGCAGCCCCCGACAGGGGTCCCCCTATGGCTACACCTTC,CASSPRQGSPYGYTF
TRBJ2-1,-,TRBV11-2,-,TGTGCCAGCAGCTCGATCAGGCTAGCGCCTTACAATGAGCAGTTCTTC,CASSSIRLAPYNEQFF
TRBJ1-5,TRBD1,TRBV25-1,-,TGTGCCAGCAGGGACAGGGCTAGCAATCAGCCCCAGCATTTT,CASRDRASNQPQHF
TRBJ2-7,TRBD1,TRBV27,-,TGTGCCAGCAGCCCCCGGGACAGAGACTCCTACGAGCAGTACTTC,CASSPRDRDSYEQYF
TRBJ1-1,TRBD1,TRBV6-5,-,TGTGCCAGCAGCCTCGGACAGGGGAACACTGAAGCTTTCTTT,CASSLGQGNTEAFF
TRBJ2-2,-,TRBV15,-,TGTGCCACCAGCAGAGCTAACACCGGGGAGCTGTTTTTT,CATSRANTGELFF
TRBJ2-1,TRBD2,TRBV6-2/TRBV6-3,-,TGTGCCAGCAGTGATACCCACGCGGGGGATGAGCAGTTCTTC,CASSDTHAGDEQFF
TRBJ2-7,-,TRBV4-2,-,TGTGCCAGCAGCCAAGTCCGGACAGAGTTCTCCTACGAGCAGTACTTC,CASSQVRTEFSYEQYF
TRBJ1-2,-,TRBV4-3,-,TGCGCCAGCAGCCAAGAGTCAGGGGCCAACTATGGCTACACCTTC,CASSQESGANYGYTF
TRBJ2-7,-,TRBV5-6,-,TGTGCCAGCAGCATACCGACAGCCACCTACGAGCAGTACTTC,CASSIPTATYEQYF
TRBJ2-7,-,TRBV28,-,TGTGCCAGCAGTTCTCCAGGTGGGCACGAGCAGTACTTC,CASSSPGGHEQYF
TRBJ1-4,-,TRBV30,few,TGTGCCTGGATTAGGGACACTAATGAAAAACTGCTTTTT,CAWIRDTNEKLLF
TRBJ1-2,TRBD1,TRBV3-1/TRBV3-2,-,TGTGCCAGCAGCACGGGACAGGGGCATGGCTACACCTTC,CASSTGQGHGYTF
TRBJ2-1,-,TRBV5-1,-,TGCGCCAGCAGCTTGGCGGGGGATCGGGATGAGCAGTTCTTC,CASSLAGDRDEQFF
TRBJ2-5,-,TRBV24-1,-,TGTGCCACCAGTGTGGACAGTCAAGAGACCCAGTACTTC,CATSVDSQETQYF
TRBJ2-2,-,TRBV5-4,few,TGTGCCAGCAGCCGCGCAAGGGGGTCCTCGAACACCGGGGAGCTGTTTTTT,CASSRARGSSNTGELFF
TRBJ2-2,TRBD1,TRBV10-3,-,TGTGCCATCAGTGGCGGGACAGGGCACACCGGGGAGCTGTTTTTT,CAISGGTGHTGELFF
TRBJ2-2,-,TRBV4-1,-,TGCGCCAGCAAGGTAGGGGTTGGCACCGGGGAGCTGTTTTTT,CASKVGVGTGELFF
TRBJ1-3,-,TRBV28,-,TGTGCCAGCAGGGGATGGACACAATCTGGAAACACCATATATTTT,CASRGWTQSGNTIYF
TRBJ2-7,TRBD1,TRBV7-2,-,TGTGCCAGCAGCCCGAGGACAGGGTCCTCCTACGAGCAGTACTTC,CASSPRTGSSYEQYF
TRBJ2-7,TRBD1,TRBV7-2,once,TGTGCCAGCAGCTTAGCTAGGGGGACAGGGGGCTACGAGCAGTACTTC,CASSLARGTGGYEQYF
TRBJ2-1,-,TRBV5-6,-,TGTGCCAGCAGCCGCTCCTACAATGAGCAGTTCTTC,CASSRSYNEQFF
TRBJ2-7,TRBD2,TRBV19,-,TGTGCCAGTAGTATAGTCTTAGCGGGAGCGGGCTCCTACGAGCAGTACTTC,CASSIVLAGAGSYEQYF
TRBJ2-1,-,TRBV28,-,TGTGCCAGCAGTTCCCTTTCACTTGAGCAGTTCTTC,CASSSLSLEQFF
TRBJ2-2,-,TRBV14,-,TGTGCCAGCAGCCAGGGGGGTACACCCGGGGAGCTGTTTTTT,CASSQGGTPGELFF
TRBJ1-1,TRBD1,TRBV4-3,-,TGCGCCAGCAGCCCAAACAGGGGATGGCAAGCTTTCTTT,CASSPNRGWQAFF
TRBJ2-7,-,TRBV5-6,-,TGTGCCAGCAGCTTGGGAGGGTCCGAGCAGTACTTC,CASSLGGSEQYF
TRBJ1-4,-,TRBV9,-,TGTGCCAGCAGCGCACAGGGATCTAATGAAAAACTGTTTTTT,CASSAQGSNEKLFF
TRBJ2-7,TRBD2,TRBV28,-,TGTGCCAGCAGTACCCCCAGCGGGAGTTCTCCCTACGAGCAGTACTTC,CASSTPSGSSPYEQYF
TRBJ2-3,TRBD2,TRBV7-6,-,TGTGCCAGCAGACCTAGCGGATACACAGATACGCAGTATTTT,CASRPSGYTDTQYF
TRBJ1-5,TRBD1,TRBV7-9,-,TGTGCCAGCAGCTCAGGGGGGCTTAGCAATCAGCCCCAGCATTTT,CASSSGGLSNQPQHF
TRBJ2-7,TRBD2,TRBV18,-,TGTGCCAGCTCACCTAACCCTAGGCTAGCGGGAAGAGGGTACGAGCAGTACTTC,CASSPNPRLAGRGYEQYF
TRBJ2-1,-,TRBV13,once,TGTGCCAGCAGCCCCCTTGACAATGAGCAGTTCTTC,CASSPLDNEQFF
TRBJ2-2,TRBD2,TRBV10-3,-,TGTGCCATCAGTAACCGCGGGAGGGCCGAGGGTGACACCGGGGAGCTGTTTTTT,CAISNRGRAEGDTGELFF
TRBJ1-5,-,TRBV19,once,TGTGCCAGTAGTACCGGGACAACTCATCAGCCCCAGCATTTT,CASSTGTTHQPQHF
TRBJ1-1,-,TRBV5-1,-,TGCGCCAGCAGCTTGGGGGCAGGGTTCACTGAAGCTTTCTTT,CASSLGAGFTEAFF
TRBJ1-1,-,TRBV7-9,-,TGTGCCAGCACCTGGGGCACTCTGTTTGAAGCTTTCTTT,CASTWGTLFEAFF
TRBJ2-7,-,TRBV5-1,once,TGCGCCAGCAGCTTTTACAGCTCCTACGAGCAGTACTTC,CASSFYSSYEQYF
TRBJ2-2,TRBD1,TRBV2,once,TGTGCCAGCTGTACAGGGGTCGACACCGGGGAGCTGTTTTTT,CASCTGVDTGELFF
TRBJ1-2,-,TRBV24-1,-,TGTGCCACCAGTGAAACAGGTTCCTATGGCTACACCTTC,CATSETGSYGYTF
TRBJ2-2,-,TRBV9,-,TGTGCCAGCAGCCCCCCCTTTAGCGGGGAGCTGTTTTTT,CASSPPFSGELFF
TRBJ1-3,-,TRBV6-5,-,TGTGCCAGCAGTTTTTCGCAGGGCGCTGGAAACACCATATATTTT,CASSFSQGAGNTIYF
TRBJ2-5,TRBD2,TRBV7-9,-,TGTGCCAGCAGCTTGGTAGCGGGAGTAGGGCGGGAGACCCAGTACTTC,CASSLVAGVGRETQYF
TRBJ1-3,-,TRBV6-5,-,TGTGCCAGCAGCCGATCCCTAGCGGGGAATACCATATATTTT,CASSRSLAGNTIYF
TRBJ1-5,TRBD1,TRBV27,-,TGTGCCAGCAGTCCCCCCCGGGACAGGGACTATAATCATAAGCCCCAGCATTTT,CASSPPRDRDYNHKPQHF
TRBJ1-5,-,TRBV27,-,TGTGCCAGCAGCCACCACAGGGGCAATCAGCCCCAGCATTTT,CASSHHRGNQPQHF
TRBJ2-7,TRBD2,TRBV2,-,TGTGCCAGCAGAAAACTAGCGGGGCCCTCCTACGAGCAGTACTTC,CASRKLAGPSYEQYF
TRBJ1-1,-,TRBV7-2,once,TGTGCCAGCAGCTTAGGGACATACACTGAAGCTTTCTTT,CASSLGTYTEAFF